This T cell receptor (beta chain) appears in the sequencing data of a study of tumor T cells in aggressive B-cell lymphoma. Germline lookup yields CDR1 LNHDA and CDR2 SQIVND (reference sequence). The junction had 7 bases not matched to a gene; V was cut back by 6 bases and J by 4 bases. The CDR3 is made up of 14 amino acids. Libraries were prepared by immunoSEQ multiplex PCR; TCRdb keeps only in-frame clonotypes and omits some of them. The table shows about 3,500 clones, with around 94% occurring only once. This TCR was sampled from an adult with diffuse large B cell lymphoma. Sequencing was done on a sample of tumor tissue. V usage is TRBV19 and J usage is TRBJ1-1; 8 bases match TRBD1. CDR3 in amino acids: CASRATGGVTEAFF. CDR3 nucleotide sequence: TGTGCCAGTAGGGCAACAGGGGGAGTCACTGAAGCTTTCTTT.